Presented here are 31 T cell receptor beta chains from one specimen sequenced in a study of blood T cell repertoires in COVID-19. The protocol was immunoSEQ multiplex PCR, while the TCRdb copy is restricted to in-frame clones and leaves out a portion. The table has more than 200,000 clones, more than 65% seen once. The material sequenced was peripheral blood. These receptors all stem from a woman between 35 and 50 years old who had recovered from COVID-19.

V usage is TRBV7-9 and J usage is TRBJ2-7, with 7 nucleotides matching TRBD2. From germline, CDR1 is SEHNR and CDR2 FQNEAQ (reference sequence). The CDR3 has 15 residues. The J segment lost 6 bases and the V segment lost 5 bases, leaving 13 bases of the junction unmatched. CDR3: CASSPVGAPGGEQYF. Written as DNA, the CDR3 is TGTGCCAGCAGCCCCGTAGGGGCGCCGGGAGGCGAGCAGTACTTC.

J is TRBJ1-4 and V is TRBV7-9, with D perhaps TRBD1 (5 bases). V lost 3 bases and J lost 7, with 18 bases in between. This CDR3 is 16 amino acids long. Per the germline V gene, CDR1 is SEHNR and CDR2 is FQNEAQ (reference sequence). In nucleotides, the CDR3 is TGTGCCAGCAGCTTTTCGGGGGTCTCCGAGGGTGAAAAACTGTTTTTT. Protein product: CASSFSGVSEGEKLFF.

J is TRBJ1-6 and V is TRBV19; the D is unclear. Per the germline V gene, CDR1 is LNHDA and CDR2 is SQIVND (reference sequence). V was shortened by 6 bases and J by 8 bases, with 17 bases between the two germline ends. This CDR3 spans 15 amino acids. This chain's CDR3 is CASSRSVEVHSPLHF. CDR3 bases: TGTGCCAGTAGCAGGTCAGTGGAGGTCCATTCACCCCTCCACTTT.

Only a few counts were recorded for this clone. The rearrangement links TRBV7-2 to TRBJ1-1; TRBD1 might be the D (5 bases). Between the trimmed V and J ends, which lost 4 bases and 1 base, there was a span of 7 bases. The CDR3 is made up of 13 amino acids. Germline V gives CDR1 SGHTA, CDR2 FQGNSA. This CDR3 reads CASSSQGNTEAFF. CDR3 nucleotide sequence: TGTGCCAGCAGCTCCCAGGGGAACACTGAAGCTTTCTTT.

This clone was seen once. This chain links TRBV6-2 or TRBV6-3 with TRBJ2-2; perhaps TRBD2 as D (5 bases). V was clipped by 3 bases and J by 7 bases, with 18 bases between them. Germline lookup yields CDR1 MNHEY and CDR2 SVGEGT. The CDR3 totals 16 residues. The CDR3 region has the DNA TGTGCCAGCAGTTATGGATATCTCGAGGGTGGCGGGGAGCTGTTTTTT. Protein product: CASSYGYLEGGGELFF.

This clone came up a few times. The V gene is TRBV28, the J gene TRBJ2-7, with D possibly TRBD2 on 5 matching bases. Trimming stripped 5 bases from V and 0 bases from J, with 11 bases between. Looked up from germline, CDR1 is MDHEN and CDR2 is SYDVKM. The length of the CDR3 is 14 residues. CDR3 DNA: TGTGCCAGCAGTGATCCGGGGAGCTCCTACGAGCAGTACTTC. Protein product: CASSDPGSSYEQYF.

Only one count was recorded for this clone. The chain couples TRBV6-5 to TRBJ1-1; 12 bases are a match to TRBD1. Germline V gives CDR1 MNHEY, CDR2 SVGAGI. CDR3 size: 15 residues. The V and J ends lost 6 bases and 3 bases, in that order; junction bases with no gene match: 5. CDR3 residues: CASRRDRGLHTEAFF. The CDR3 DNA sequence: TGTGCCAGCAGAAGGGACAGGGGGCTCCACACTGAAGCTTTCTTT.

This chain's CDR3 is CASSFEAPGHGEDTQYF. CDR3 sequence (DNA): TGTGCCAGCAGCTTTGAAGCCCCGGGACACGGAGAAGATACGCAGTATTTT. The gene calls are TRBV11-2 and TRBJ2-3; maybe TRBD1 (6 bases). The CDR3 loop spans 17 amino acids. Trimming cost V 3 bases and J 5 bases, with 21 bases left between them. Germline CDR1 is SGHAT and CDR2 is FQNNGV.

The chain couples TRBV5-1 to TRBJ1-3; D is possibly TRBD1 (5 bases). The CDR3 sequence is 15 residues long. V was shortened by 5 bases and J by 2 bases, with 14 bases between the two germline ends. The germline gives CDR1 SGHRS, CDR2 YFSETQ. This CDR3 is CASSRQGGAGNTIYF. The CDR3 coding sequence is TGCGCCAGCAGTAGGCAGGGTGGTGCTGGAAACACCATATATTTT.

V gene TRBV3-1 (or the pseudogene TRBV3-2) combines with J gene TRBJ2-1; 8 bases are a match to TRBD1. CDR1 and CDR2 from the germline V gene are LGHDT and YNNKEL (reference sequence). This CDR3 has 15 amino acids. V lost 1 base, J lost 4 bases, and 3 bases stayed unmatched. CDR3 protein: CASSQGTGSYNEQFF. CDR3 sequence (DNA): TGTGCCAGCAGCCAAGGGACAGGGTCATACAATGAGCAGTTCTTC.

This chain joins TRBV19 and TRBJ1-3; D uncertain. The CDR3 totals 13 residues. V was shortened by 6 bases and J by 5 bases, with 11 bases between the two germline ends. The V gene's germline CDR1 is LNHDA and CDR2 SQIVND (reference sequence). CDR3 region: CASSPRERNTIYF. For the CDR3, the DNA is TGTGCCAGTAGCCCGAGGGAGAGAAACACCATATATTTT.

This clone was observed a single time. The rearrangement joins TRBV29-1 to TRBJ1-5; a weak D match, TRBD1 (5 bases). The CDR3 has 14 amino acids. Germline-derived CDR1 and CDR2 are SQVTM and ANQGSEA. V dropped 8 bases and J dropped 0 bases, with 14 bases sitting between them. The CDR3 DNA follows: TGCAGCCGGGCGGGGGGAGATAGCAATCAGCCCCAGCATTTT. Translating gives CSRAGGDSNQPQHF.

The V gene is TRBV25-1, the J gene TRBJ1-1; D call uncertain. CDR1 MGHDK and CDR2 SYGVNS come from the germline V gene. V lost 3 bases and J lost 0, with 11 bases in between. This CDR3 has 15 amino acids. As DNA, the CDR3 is TGTGCCAGCAGTGAGGTTGGAGACTTGAACACTGAAGCTTTCTTT. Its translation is CASSEVGDLNTEAFF.

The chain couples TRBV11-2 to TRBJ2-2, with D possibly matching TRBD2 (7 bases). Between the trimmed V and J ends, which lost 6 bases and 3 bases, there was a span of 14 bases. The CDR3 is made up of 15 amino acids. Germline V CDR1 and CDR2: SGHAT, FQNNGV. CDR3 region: CASSPGGPDTGELFF. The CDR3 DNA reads TGTGCCAGCAGTCCCGGGGGGCCCGACACCGGGGAGCTGTTTTTT.

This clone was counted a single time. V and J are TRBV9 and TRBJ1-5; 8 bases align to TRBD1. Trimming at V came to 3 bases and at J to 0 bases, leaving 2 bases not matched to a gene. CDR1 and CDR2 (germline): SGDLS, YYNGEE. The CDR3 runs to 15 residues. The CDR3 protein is CASSATGDSNQPQHF. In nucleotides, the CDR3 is TGTGCCAGCAGCGCGACAGGGGATAGCAATCAGCCCCAGCATTTT.

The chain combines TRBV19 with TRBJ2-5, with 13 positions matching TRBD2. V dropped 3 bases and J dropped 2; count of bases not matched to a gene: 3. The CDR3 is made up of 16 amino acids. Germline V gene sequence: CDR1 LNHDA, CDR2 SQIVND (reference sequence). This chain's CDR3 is CASSIGLAGVQETQYF. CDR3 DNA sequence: TGTGCCAGTAGTATCGGACTAGCGGGGGTTCAAGAGACCCAGTACTTC.

CDR3 region: CASRLDRDTGELFF. The CDR3 nucleotides read TGTGCCAGCAGACTCGACAGGGACACCGGGGAGCTGTTTTTT. The rearrangement links TRBV2 to TRBJ2-2, with 7 bases lining up with TRBD1. Germline V lookup: CDR1 SNHLY, CDR2 FYNNEI. Trimming cost V 6 bases and J 3 bases; bases outside gene matches: 4. This CDR3 has 14 residues.

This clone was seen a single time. CDR3 DNA: TGTGCCACCGCCACACAGGGATACACAGATACGCAGTATTTT. Translating gives CATATQGYTDTQYF. This chain uses TRBV5-4 with TRBJ2-3, with D possibly matching TRBD1 (6 bases). V lost 9 bases and J 2 bases, leaving 16 bases between the germline ends. CDR3 length: 14 amino acids. Germline loops: CDR1 SGHNT, CDR2 YYREEE (reference sequence).

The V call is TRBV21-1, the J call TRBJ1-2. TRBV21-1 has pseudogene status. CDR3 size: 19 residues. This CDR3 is CASSKALSSPHGVNYGYTF. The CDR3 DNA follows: TGTGCCAGCAGCAAAGCGCTTTCGTCACCACACGGGGTGAACTATGGCTACACCTTC.

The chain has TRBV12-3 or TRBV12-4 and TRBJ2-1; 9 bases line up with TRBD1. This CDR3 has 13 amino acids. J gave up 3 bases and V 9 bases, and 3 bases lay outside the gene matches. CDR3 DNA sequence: TGTGCCAGTAACAGGGGGCTCTACAATGAGCAGTTCTTC. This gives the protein CASNRGLYNEQFF.

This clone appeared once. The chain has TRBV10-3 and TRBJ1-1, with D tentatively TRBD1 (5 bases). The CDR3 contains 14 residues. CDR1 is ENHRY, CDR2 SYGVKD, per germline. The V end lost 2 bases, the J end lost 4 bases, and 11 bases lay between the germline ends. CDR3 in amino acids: CAISEPGRGTEAFF. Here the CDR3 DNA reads TGTGCCATCAGTGAGCCAGGGAGGGGCACTGAAGCTTTCTTT.

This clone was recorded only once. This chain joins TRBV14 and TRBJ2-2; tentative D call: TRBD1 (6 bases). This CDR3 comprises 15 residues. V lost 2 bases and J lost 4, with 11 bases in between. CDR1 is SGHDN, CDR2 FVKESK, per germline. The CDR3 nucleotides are TGTGCCAGCAGCCAAACCACAGGGTCCACCGGGGAGCTGTTTTTT. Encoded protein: CASSQTTGSTGELFF.

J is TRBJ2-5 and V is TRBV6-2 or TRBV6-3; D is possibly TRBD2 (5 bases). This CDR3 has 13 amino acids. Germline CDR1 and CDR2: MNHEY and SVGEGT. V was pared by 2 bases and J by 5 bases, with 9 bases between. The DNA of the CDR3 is TGTGCCAGCAGTTACGGGTCGGGGGAGACCCAGTACTTC. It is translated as CASSYGSGETQYF.

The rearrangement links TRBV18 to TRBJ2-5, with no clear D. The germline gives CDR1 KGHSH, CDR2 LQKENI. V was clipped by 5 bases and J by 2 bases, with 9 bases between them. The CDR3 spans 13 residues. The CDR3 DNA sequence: TGTGCCAGCTCAGGGTCGGAGCAAGAGACCCAGTACTTC. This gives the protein CASSGSEQETQYF.

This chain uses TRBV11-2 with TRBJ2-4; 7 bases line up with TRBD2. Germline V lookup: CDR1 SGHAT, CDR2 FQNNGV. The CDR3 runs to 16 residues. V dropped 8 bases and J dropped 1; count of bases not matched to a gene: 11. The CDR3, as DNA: TGTGCCAGCGGCTCATTAGCGGGTTCGGCCAAAAACATTCAGTACTTC. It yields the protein CASGSLAGSAKNIQYF.

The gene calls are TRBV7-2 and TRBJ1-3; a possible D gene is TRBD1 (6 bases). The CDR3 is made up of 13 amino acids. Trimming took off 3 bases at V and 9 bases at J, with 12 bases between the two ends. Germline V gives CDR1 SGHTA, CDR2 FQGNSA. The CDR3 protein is CASSFAGEGTIYF. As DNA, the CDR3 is TGTGCCAGCAGCTTCGCAGGGGAGGGCACCATATATTTT.

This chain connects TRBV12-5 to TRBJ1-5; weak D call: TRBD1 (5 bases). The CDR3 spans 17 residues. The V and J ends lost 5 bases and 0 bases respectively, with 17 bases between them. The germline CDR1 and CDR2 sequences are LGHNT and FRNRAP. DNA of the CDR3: TGTGCTAGTGGTGTTGCAGGGTTTGATTTTAGCAATCAGCCCCAGCATTTT. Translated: CASGVAGFDFSNQPQHF.

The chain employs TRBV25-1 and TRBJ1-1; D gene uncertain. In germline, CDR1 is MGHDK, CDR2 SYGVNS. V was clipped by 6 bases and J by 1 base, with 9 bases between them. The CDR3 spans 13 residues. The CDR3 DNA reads TGTGCCAGCAGACGGAGGGAGAACACTGAAGCTTTCTTT. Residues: CASRRRENTEAFF.

The CDR3: CASSATSQNTEAFF. CDR3 sequence (DNA): TGTGCCAGCAGCGCCACAAGTCAGAACACTGAAGCTTTCTTT. The V call is TRBV9, the J call TRBJ1-1; D not resolved. Germline CDR1 is SGDLS and CDR2 is YYNGEE. The V and J ends lost 3 bases and 1 base respectively, with 10 bases between them. The CDR3 length is 14 residues.

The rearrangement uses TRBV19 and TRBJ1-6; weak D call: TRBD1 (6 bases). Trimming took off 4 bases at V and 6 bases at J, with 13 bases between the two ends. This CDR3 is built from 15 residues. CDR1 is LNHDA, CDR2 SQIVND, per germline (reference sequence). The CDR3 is CASSTGRGPNSPLHF. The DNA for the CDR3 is TGTGCCAGTAGTACTGGCAGGGGACCTAATTCACCCCTCCACTTT.

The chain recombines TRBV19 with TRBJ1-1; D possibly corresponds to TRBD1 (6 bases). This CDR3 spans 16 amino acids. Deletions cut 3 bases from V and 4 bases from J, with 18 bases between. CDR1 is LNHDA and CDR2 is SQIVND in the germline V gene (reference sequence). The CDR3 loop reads CASSINRGAISTEAFF. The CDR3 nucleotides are TGTGCCAGTAGTATCAACCGGGGGGCCATAAGCACTGAAGCTTTCTTT.